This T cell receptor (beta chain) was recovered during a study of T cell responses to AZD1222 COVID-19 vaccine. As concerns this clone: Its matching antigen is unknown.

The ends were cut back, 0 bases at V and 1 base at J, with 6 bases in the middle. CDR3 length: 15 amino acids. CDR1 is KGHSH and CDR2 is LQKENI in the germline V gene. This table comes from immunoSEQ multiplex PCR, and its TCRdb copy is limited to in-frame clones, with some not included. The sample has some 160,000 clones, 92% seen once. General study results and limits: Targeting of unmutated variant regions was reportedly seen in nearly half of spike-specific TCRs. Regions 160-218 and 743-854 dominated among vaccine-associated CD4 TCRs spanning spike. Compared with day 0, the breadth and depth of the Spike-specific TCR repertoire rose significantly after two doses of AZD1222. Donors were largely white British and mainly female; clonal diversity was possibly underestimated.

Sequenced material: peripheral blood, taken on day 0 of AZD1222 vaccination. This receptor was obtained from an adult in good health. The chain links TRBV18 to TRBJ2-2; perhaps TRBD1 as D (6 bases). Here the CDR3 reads CASSPPGQNTGELFF. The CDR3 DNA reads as TGTGCCAGCTCACCACCGGGACAGAACACCGGGGAGCTGTTTTTT.